This is a list of T cell receptor beta chains from one sample in a study of T cell responses to AZD1222 COVID-19 vaccine. Using immunoSEQ multiplex PCR, the repertoire was profiled, and TCRdb retains in-frame clones only, with some absent. The table records about 30,000 clones, 85% to 90% of them present only once. The sequenced sample was peripheral blood, obtained on day 0 of AZD1222 vaccination. Source of these receptors: an adult in good health. Both conserved end residues are part of each CDR3. Rows give clone size only sometimes, using once, few, many, or a class for an expanded clone.

v_gene,abundance,j_gene,CDR3aa
TRBV2,once,TRBJ2-1,CASTLPGDRGSFDEQFF
TRBV18,-,TRBJ1-2,CASSPYRAGHGYTF
TRBV4-3,once,TRBJ2-2,CASSQDRAGGGLRLFF
TRBV12-3/TRBV12-4,once,TRBJ2-1,CASSSDAYNEQFF
TRBV7-3,-,TRBJ2-2,CASSQKWNTGELFF
TRBV7-2,-,TRBJ1-5,CASSSGPSSAQHF
TRBV9,once,TRBJ2-1,CASSVELEGDNEQFF
TRBV10-3,-,TRBJ1-2,CAISKQGDQGYTF
TRBV9,-,TRBJ2-2,CASSAHPISEAGELFF
TRBV19,-,TRBJ1-1,CASSIGNTEAFF
TRBV2,-,TRBJ1-3,CASLDRAGNTIYF
TRBV28,-,TRBJ1-4,CASSLGGGTNEKLFF
TRBV7-9,-,TRBJ2-2,CASRGSGEITGELFF
TRBV4-1,-,TRBJ1-1,CASSRILGQLMNTEAFF
TRBV11-2,-,TRBJ1-6,CASSPRTGGVYNSPLHF
TRBV2,-,TRBJ1-2,CASTSDRTNYGYTF
TRBV7-2,-,TRBJ2-7,CASSPTSGASYEQYF
TRBV5-4,-,TRBJ2-4,CASSPRGGENIQYF
TRBV29-1,-,TRBJ1-5,CSVEVGGQGSNQPQHF
TRBV10-1,-,TRBJ2-1,CASSKPGGNNEQFF
TRBV2,-,TRBJ2-4,CASGLAGEVAKNIQYF
TRBV10-1,-,TRBJ2-1,CASSESLEGNEQFF
TRBV7-2,once,TRBJ1-5,CAITHSGVGNQPQHF
TRBV21-1,-,TRBJ1-1,CASSKVGTLTEAFF